Shown below are 14 T cell receptor beta chains from a single sample sequenced in a study of blood T cell repertoires in COVID-19. TCRdb's table, derived via immunoSEQ multiplex PCR, lists solely in-frame clones and lacks some. This table holds roughly 49,000 clones, 55% to 70% found once. Sequencing input: peripheral blood. Every receptor here comes from a woman in her 70s with acute or convalescent COVID-19.

This clone appeared a single time. The chain couples TRBV2 to TRBJ2-7, with a weak D call TRBD2 (6 bases). The CDR3 extends over 13 amino acids. Deletions cut 7 bases from V and 2 bases from J, with 12 bases between. The germline CDR1 and CDR2 sequences are SNHLY and FYNNEI. The CDR3 DNA sequence: TGTGCCAGCAAACGGGACTGGGCCTACGAGCAGTACTTC. Translating gives CASKRDWAYEQYF.

The rearrangement links TRBV3-1 (or the pseudogene TRBV3-2) to TRBJ2-2, with TRBD2 matching over 7 bases. Germline-derived CDR1 and CDR2 are LGHDT and YNNKEL (reference sequence). The CDR3 loop spans 14 amino acids. The J segment lost 3 bases and the V segment lost 3 bases, leaving 1 base of the junction unmatched. DNA of the CDR3: TGTGCCAGCAGCCAGGGGGGGTACACCGGGGAGCTGTTTTTT. Translated: CASSQGGYTGELFF.

V is TRBV19 and J is TRBJ2-7; D perhaps matches TRBD2 (6 bases). This CDR3 spans 15 amino acids. The germline gives CDR1 LNHDA, CDR2 SQIVND (reference sequence). V lost 3 bases and J lost 6, with 18 bases in between. In DNA form, the CDR3 reads TGTGCCAGTAGTATTTTGGAGGGATGGGGGAGCGAGCAGTACTTC. This gives the protein CASSILEGWGSEQYF.

Concerning this clone: Other nucleotide sequences from this sample produce the same CDR3. This chain uses TRBV19 with TRBJ1-2; 9 bases align to TRBD1. This CDR3 is 13 amino acids long. The germline CDR1 and CDR2 sequences are LNHDA and SQIVND (reference sequence). With V trimmed by 6 bases and J by 5 bases, 4 bases remained unmatched. The CDR3 loop is CASSNDRGYGYTF. CDR3 DNA sequence: TGTGCCAGTAGCAATGACAGGGGGTATGGCTACACCTTC.

The chain carries TRBV5-6 and TRBJ1-4; the match to TRBD1 covers 7 bases. In germline, CDR1 is SGHDT, CDR2 YYEEEE. V lost 5 bases, J lost 2 bases, and 0 bases stayed unmatched. The CDR3 length is 13 residues. CDR3 nucleotide sequence: TGTGCCAGCAGACAGGGGACTAATGAAAAACTGTTTTTT. Amino acid sequence: CASRQGTNEKLFF.

The rearrangement uses TRBV19 and TRBJ2-1; no reliable D call. Deletions cut 4 bases from V and 5 bases from J, with 6 bases between. From germline, CDR1 is LNHDA and CDR2 SQIVND (reference sequence). The CDR3 is made up of 12 amino acids. The DNA for the CDR3 is TGTGCCAGTAGTACTTTTGACAATGAGCAGTTCTTC. This sequence encodes CASSTFDNEQFF.

This clone was seen a few times. The chain recombines TRBV19 with TRBJ2-1; 9 positions match TRBD1. Looked up from germline, CDR1 is LNHDA and CDR2 is SQIVND (reference sequence). This CDR3 has 14 amino acids. J was trimmed by 3 bases and V by 6 bases; bases with no gene match: 3. DNA for the CDR3: TGTGCCAGTAGACAGGGGGCGAACTACAATGAGCAGTTCTTC. It is translated as CASRQGANYNEQFF.

This clone has a handful of counts. The rearrangement links TRBV4-2 to TRBJ2-5; D is possibly TRBD2 (7 bases). The V and J ends lost 0 bases and 8 bases respectively, with 16 bases between them. The CDR3 consists of 15 residues. Germline CDR1 and CDR2: LGHNA and YNFKEQ. This CDR3 reads CASSQDRGGPETQYF. Here the CDR3 DNA reads TGTGCCAGCAGCCAAGATAGGGGGGGGCCAGAAACCCAGTACTTC.

In this sample, this clone turned up once. V is TRBV7-8 and J is TRBJ2-3; 10 nucleotides match TRBD2. The germline V gene encodes CDR1 SGHVS and CDR2 FQNEAQ. The junction had 5 bases not matched to a gene; V was cut back by 2 bases and J by 3 bases. CDR3 length: 16 amino acids. The CDR3 sequence: CASSLRASGSTDTQYF. The CDR3 coding sequence is TGTGCCAGCAGCTTAAGGGCTAGCGGGAGTACAGATACGCAGTATTTT. The full variable domain, in which reference TRBV7-8 and TRBJ2-3 provide the parts outside the CDR3, is GAGVSQSPRYKVAKRGQDVALRCDPISGHVSLFWYQQALGQGPEFLTYFQNEAQLDKSGLPSDRFFAERPEGSVSTLKIQRTQQEDSAVYLCASSLRASGSTDTQYFGPGTRLTVL.

The rearrangement links TRBV7-9 to TRBJ2-3; 11 nucleotides line up with TRBD2. Germline CDR1 reads SEHNR; CDR2 reads FQNEAQ (reference sequence). CDR3 length: 14 amino acids. V lost 7 bases to trimming and J lost 6 bases; unmatched junction nucleotides: 6. CDR3 sequence (DNA): TGTGCCAGCACCAAATCTAGCGGGGGGGATACGCAGTATTTT. Its protein product is CASTKSSGGDTQYF.

The chain is built from TRBV5-4 and TRBJ2-1, with TRBD2 identical over 9 bases. CDR3 length: 16 amino acids. Germline CDR1 and CDR2: SGHNT and YYREEE (reference sequence). J gave up 8 bases and V 0 bases, and 9 bases lay outside the gene matches. The CDR3 loop reads CASSLAGGGALDEQFF. The CDR3, as DNA: TGTGCCAGCAGCTTGGCCGGCGGGGGGGCACTGGATGAGCAGTTCTTC. Full variable domain (missing parts from reference TRBV5-4 and TRBJ2-1): ETGVTQSPTHLIKTRGQQVTLRCSSQSGHNTVSWYQQALGQGPQFIFQYYREEENGRGNFPPRFSGLQFPNYSSELNVNALELDDSALYLCASSLAGGGALDEQFFGPGTRLTVL.

This clone has a handful of counts. The chain couples TRBV5-5 to TRBJ2-7; weak D call: TRBD1 (5 bases). Germline assignment: CDR1 SGHKS and CDR2 YYEKEE (reference sequence). V was trimmed by 3 bases and J by 4 bases, leaving 17 bases between them. The CDR3 consists of 15 residues. CDR3 loop: CASSSGPGQKYEQYF. CDR3 bases: TGTGCCAGCAGCTCCGGTCCAGGACAAAAATACGAGCAGTACTTC.

This clone showed up just a few times. The V and J genes are TRBV2 and TRBJ2-3; 12 bases align to TRBD2. Germline values: CDR1 SNHLY, CDR2 FYNNEI. The CDR3 runs to 16 residues. Unmatched junction bases numbered 7, after V lost 6 bases and J lost 3 bases. The CDR3 sequence is CASRPLAGGHTDTQYF. As DNA, the CDR3 is TGTGCCAGCAGACCACTAGCGGGGGGTCATACAGATACGCAGTATTTT.

The chain employs TRBV24-1 and TRBJ1-4; TRBD1 might be the D (6 bases). Per the germline V gene, CDR1 is KGHDR and CDR2 is SFDVKD. Trimming stripped 5 bases from V and 6 bases from J, with 9 bases between. The CDR3 has 13 amino acids. In DNA form, the CDR3 reads TGTGCCACCAGTGGAGGGGGAGATGAAAAACTGTTTTTT. It yields the protein CATSGGGDEKLFF.